One TCR beta chain is described in this entry. This clonotype was counted ten times or more. This clone's antigen is unknown. No much larger clonotype is one base removed from it; base qualities were not supplied. These data belong to a study of T cells after yellow fever vaccination (dated by TCRdb to between 2018 and 2021). Concerning the study at large: The SMART-Seq v4 Ultra Low Input RNA kit was used to prepare libraries from fractions with low cell numbers. To follow T-cell clones before and after both primary and booster YFV17D yellow fever vaccination, bulk TCR alpha and beta repertoires underwent longitudinal sequencing. Two healthy male donors, one aged 18 to 30 and one aged 30 to 40 years, were included in the cohort. Blood was drawn at multiple timepoints before and after primary and secondary immunization, with bulk PBMC replicates and cell subsets isolated. What the authors observed across the whole study: Because only a couple of donors were included in the study, the extent to which the findings can be generalized is limited. Computational filtering was required because FACS-sorted repertoires could contain abundant contaminating clonotypes from the bulk population. A small share of clonotypes occurred in both CD4 and CD8 compartments, likely arising from convergent recombination. Compared with the primary T-cell response, the secondary T-cell response was weaker but faster, peaking on day 5 rather than day 15. After the booster, most clones that had expanded after primary vaccination were detected again (nearly 98% of CD4 and around nine tenths of CD8), suggesting broad maintenance of memory.

The CDR3 starts with the cysteine, ends with the phenylalanine, and has 17 residues. Only the CDR3 DNA stays, 51 bases, in frame from base 1. CDR1 SGHKS and CDR2 YYEKEE were looked up in the germline V gene (reference sequence). Trimming accounts for 3 bases at V and 4 bases at J, while the number of junction bases matched to no gene is 9. Sequencing took place on an Illumina NovaSeq 6000. Synthesis of TCR cDNA relied on 5'RACE template switching, a step that introduced a universal primer site along with unique molecular identifiers. cDNA synthesis was primed from both the TCR alpha and TCR beta constant segments. Two PCR steps were used to amplify libraries, with sample barcodes and sequencing adapters being added in the second step. Sequencing of libraries was done on Illumina HiSeq 2500 (2x100 bp) or NovaSeq (2x150 bp). The original pipeline was this. Demultiplexing of reads and collapsing into UMI consensus sequences were performed with MIGEC, and V(D)J alignment was carried out with MiXCR. Using edgeR on replicate PBMC samples, clonotypes were called vaccine-responding if FDR was below 0.01 and the log2 fold change was above 5 up to day 15. Bulk clonotypes were assigned CD4 or CD8 identity according to which sequenced CD4 or CD8 repertoire held them at higher abundance. TCRdb's own reprocessing of the public reads used fastp at Q25 and MiXCR and kept productive beta chains. Identical CDR3 proteins give one entry, which carries the most common genes and DNA. Here the V and J calls rest on TCRdb's processing, not on the authors' analysis. The sample includes about 260,000 distinct CDR3 sequences, with more than 3.5% observed a single time. The biggest ten clones account for 15% to 20% of the sample.

The label giving this sample's treatment or condition can be read as: live attenuated yellow fever vaccine strain. At every blood-draw timepoint, two biological replicates of bulk PBMCs were collected. A standard Ficoll-Paque protocol was used to isolate PBMCs from peripheral blood. TriZol was used to extract RNA from bulk PBMCs, from CD4 and CD8 fractions, and from dextramer-positive and dextramer-negative fractions. The source is a young man who received the YFV17D yellow fever vaccine. The chain employs TRBV5-5 and TRBJ2-1; 11 junctional bases match TRBD2. Here the sequenced sample was PBMCs, taken 15 days after the yellow fever booster vaccination. The DNA sequence is given as TGTGCCAGCAGCTCCCAATCCGGGACTAGCGGATACAATGAGCAGTTCTTC. Its translation reads: CASSSQSGTSGYNEQFF. With all but the CDR3 taken from the reference TRBV5-5 and TRBJ2-1 genes, the full variable domain is: DAGVTQSPTHLIKTRGQQVTLRCSPISGHKSVSWYQQVLGQGPQFIFQYYEKEERGRGNFPDRFSARQFPNYSSELNVNALLLGDSALYLCASSSQSGTSGYNEQFFGPGTRLTVL.